A selection of T cell receptor beta chains follows, all from one sample in a study of control samples from healthy donors and cancer patients. Sequencing was performed with immunoSEQ multiplex PCR; in TCRdb, only in-frame clones are kept and a portion is missing. In the table there are about 170,000 clones, around 90% of which are singletons. Material for sequencing was blood. Every receptor here comes from a man aged 25 to 45 in good health. Each CDR3 is given with its conserved first and last residue. Fields, in order: J gene, D gene, V gene, clone size, CDR3 DNA, CDR3 protein. The D gene is left open where the match is weak. Rows may omit the clone size; those that give it use once, few, many or a size class.

>TRBJ1-4|NA|TRBV6-5|NA
TGTGCCAGCAGCCCCGCTGAGGGGTCTGGTGAAAAACTGTTTTTT
CASSPAEGSGEKLFF
>TRBJ2-3|NA|TRBV4-3|once
TGCGCCAGCAGCCAAGAACCAGCGTCAGATACGCAGTATTTT
CASSQEPASDTQYF
>TRBJ2-7|TRBD2|TRBV29-1|NA
TGCAGCGTTAAAGGGACTAGCTCAACCTACGAGCAGTACTTC
CSVKGTSSTYEQYF
>TRBJ1-2|NA|TRBV19|NA
TGTGCCAGTAGTATAATAGAAGTTGGGTATGGCTACACCTTC
CASSIIEVGYGYTF
>TRBJ1-6|NA|TRBV3-1/TRBV3-2|NA
TGTGCCAGCAGTCTATTAAACGGGAATTCACCCCTCCACTTT
CASSLLNGNSPLHF
>TRBJ2-7|NA|TRBV6-6|NA
TGTGCCGCAGCGACTACTTCCTACGAGCAGTACTTC
CAAATTSYEQYF
>TRBJ2-7|NA|TRBV6-6|few
TGTGCCAGCAGGACAGACACCTACGAGCAGTACTTC
CASRTDTYEQYF
>TRBJ1-6|TRBD1|TRBV5-6|NA
TGTGCCAGCAGTACCGTACGGGACAGTAATTCACCCCTCCACTTT
CASSTVRDSNSPLHF
>TRBJ2-7|NA|TRBV15|NA
TGTGCCACCAGTACGGACTACTTCTACGAGCAGTACTTC
CATSTDYFYEQYF
>TRBJ2-7|TRBD2|TRBV5-4|NA
TGTGCCAGCAGCTCGGGACTAGCCGAGCAGTACTTC
CASSSGLAEQYF
>TRBJ1-2|NA|TRBV14|NA
TGTGCCAGCAGCCAGGCCGGCACCACCTATGGCTACACCTTC
CASSQAGTTYGYTF
>TRBJ2-1|NA|TRBV7-2|NA
TGTGCCAGCAGCCTCCGGGACCGCAATGAGCAGTTCTTC
CASSLRDRNEQFF
>TRBJ2-1|TRBD1|TRBV29-1|many
TGCAGCGTTGAATTACCGGGACAGGTCTTTGATGAGCAGTTCTTC
CSVELPGQVFDEQFF
>TRBJ2-1|NA|TRBV10-3|NA
TGTGCCATCAGTGAGACGCAGCCGGGACTTACTATCTACAATGAGCAGTTCTTC
CAISETQPGLTIYNEQFF
>TRBJ2-7|NA|TRBV5-5|NA
TGTGCCAGCCCCTCCTACGAGCAGTACTTC
CASPSYEQYF
>TRBJ2-3|NA|TRBV6-8|NA
TGTGCCAGCGTAAAACACAGGGTCGGGAAAACAGATACGCAGTATTTT
CASVKHRVGKTDTQYF
>TRBJ2-4|TRBD1|TRBV28|NA
TGTGCCAGCAGTGCCTATACAGGGGTCAAAAACATTCAGTACTTC
CASSAYTGVKNIQYF
>TRBJ2-1|TRBD2|TRBV5-1|NA
TGCGCCAGCAGCTCAGAGGGGACTAGCGGGAGATTCTACAATGAGCAGTTCTTC
CASSSEGTSGRFYNEQFF
>TRBJ2-2|NA|TRBV12-1|NA
TGTGCCCCCCCAGGGGGAACCGGGGAGCTGTTTTTT
CAPPGGTGELFF
>TRBJ2-7|NA|TRBV19|NA
TGTGCCAGTACCCCGCGGGGTGGGGACTCCTACGAGCAGTACTTC
CASTPRGGDSYEQYF
>TRBJ1-5|NA|TRBV6-5|NA
TGTGCCAGCAGCCCCGGGAGTCAGCCCCAGCATTTT
CASSPGSQPQHF
>TRBJ2-3|TRBD2|TRBV6-5|NA
TGTGCCAGCAGTTACACTGGACTAGCGGGGACAGATACGCAGTATTTT
CASSYTGLAGTDTQYF
>TRBJ2-7|NA|TRBV3-1/TRBV3-2|NA
TGTGCCAGCAGCCAAGTAGGGCCTGGCGGGTCCTACGAGCAGTACTTC
CASSQVGPGGSYEQYF
>TRBJ2-2|TRBD2|TRBV11-2|NA
TGTGCCAGCAGAATGAGCGGGAGGGCTCGGACCGGGGAGCTGTTTTTT
CASRMSGRARTGELFF
>TRBJ2-7|TRBD2|TRBV6-5|NA
TGTGCCAGCAGCCCCGGGACTAGCTCCTACGAGCAGTACTTC
CASSPGTSSYEQYF
>TRBJ2-1|NA|TRBV5-6|NA
TGTGCCAGCTTCGGAAGATCCTCCTACAATGAGCAGTTCTTC
CASFGRSSYNEQFF
>TRBJ2-2|NA|TRBV2|NA
TGTGCCAGCAGTGACAGGGAAATTTTGGCCGGGGAGCTGTTTTTT
CASSDREILAGELFF
>TRBJ1-6|NA|TRBV3-1/TRBV3-2|few
TGTGCCAGCAGCCCCTCCTTCAGCTCCTATAATTCACCCCTCCACTTT
CASSPSFSSYNSPLHF
>TRBJ2-7|TRBD2|TRBV3-1/TRBV3-2|NA
TGTGCCAGCAGCCAAGTGAGGACGGGAGGACTGCGCGAGCAGTACTTC
CASSQVRTGGLREQYF
>TRBJ2-1|NA|TRBV14|NA
TGTGCCAGCAGCCAAGTGCCGGGTCTAACCTACAATGAGCAGTTCTTC
CASSQVPGLTYNEQFF
>TRBJ2-5|NA|TRBV18|NA
TGTGCCAGCTCACCACCGGTCCAAGAGACCCAGTACTTC
CASSPPVQETQYF
>TRBJ2-5|NA|TRBV7-2|NA
TGTGCCAGCAGCTTTTCCCCCCCGGGACTGGGTGGCCAAGAGACCCAGTACTTC
CASSFSPPGLGGQETQYF
>TRBJ1-2|NA|TRBV28|NA
TGTGCCAGCATGGGGCAGGGCGGCAGGAAGGACTATGGCTACACCTTC
CASMGQGGRKDYGYTF
>TRBJ2-2|TRBD2|TRBV11-2|NA
TGTGCCAGCAGCTTAGATCCAACTAGCGCGAACACCGGGGAGCTGTTTTTT
CASSLDPTSANTGELFF
>TRBJ2-7|TRBD2|TRBV28|NA
TGTGCCAGCAGTTCGGGAGGCCCCTACGAGCAGTACTTC
CASSSGGPYEQYF
>TRBJ1-1|NA|TRBV7-7|NA
TGTGCCAGCAGCTGCGAAAGGGGTAGGGACACTGAAGCTTTCTTT
CASSCERGRDTEAFF
>TRBJ1-1|TRBD1|TRBV4-2|NA
TGTGCCAGCAGCGTCCGACAGGGAGAGAACACTGAAGCTTTCTTT
CASSVRQGENTEAFF
>TRBJ2-1|NA|TRBV5-1|NA
TGCGCCAGCAGCTCACTAGCTTCCAATGAGCAGTTCTTC
CASSSLASNEQFF
>TRBJ1-2|NA|TRBV3-1/TRBV3-2|NA
TGTGCCAGCAGCCAATTCGGGGTCTCTGGTGGCTACACCTTC
CASSQFGVSGGYTF
>TRBJ2-2|NA|TRBV12-3/TRBV12-4|NA
TGTGCCAGCAGTTTAGGGAACACCGGGGAGCTGTTTTTT
CASSLGNTGELFF
>TRBJ2-1|NA|TRBV4-3|NA
TGCGCCAGCAGCCAAGTCGAACAATCCGAGCAGTTCTTC
CASSQVEQSEQFF
>TRBJ1-6|NA|TRBV4-1|NA
TGCGCCAGCAGCCAAGGAGACAGCTGGTCACCCCTCCACTTT
CASSQGDSWSPLHF
>TRBJ1-5|NA|TRBV10-3|NA
TGTGCCATCAGTGAGAACCCAGGGGGCAATCAGCCCCAGCATTTT
CAISENPGGNQPQHF
>TRBJ1-3|NA|TRBV7-9|NA
TGTGCCAGCAGCCCCGGTAGCTCTGGAAACACCATATATTTT
CASSPGSSGNTIYF
>TRBJ2-7|TRBD1|TRBV19|NA
TGTGCCAGTGCCGTATCGACAGGGGGGCTCTACGAGCAGTACTTC
CASAVSTGGLYEQYF
>TRBJ2-3|TRBD2|TRBV6-5|once
TGTGCCAGCAGAAATAGCGGGGGTTGGACAGATACGCAGTATTTT
CASRNSGGWTDTQYF
>TRBJ2-3|TRBD2|TRBV3-1/TRBV3-2|NA
TGTGCCAGCAGCCCGGGACTAGCGGGGGGGCGGAGAGATACGCAGTATTTT
CASSPGLAGGRRDTQYF
>TRBJ2-2|TRBD2|TRBV5-1|NA
TGCGCCAGCAGCTTGACTAGCGGGGTTACCGGGGAGCTGTTTTTT
CASSLTSGVTGELFF